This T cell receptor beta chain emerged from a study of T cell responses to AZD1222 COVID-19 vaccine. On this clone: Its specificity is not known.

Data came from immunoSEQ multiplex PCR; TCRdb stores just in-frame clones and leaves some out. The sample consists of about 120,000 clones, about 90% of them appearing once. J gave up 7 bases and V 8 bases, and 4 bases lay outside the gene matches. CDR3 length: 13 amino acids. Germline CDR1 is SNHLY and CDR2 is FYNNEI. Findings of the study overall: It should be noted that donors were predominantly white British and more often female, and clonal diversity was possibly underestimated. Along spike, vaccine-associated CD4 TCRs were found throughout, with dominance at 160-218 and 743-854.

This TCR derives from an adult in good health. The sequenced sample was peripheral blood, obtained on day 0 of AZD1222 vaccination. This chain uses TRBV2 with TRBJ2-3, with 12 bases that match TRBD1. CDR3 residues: CASGTGGANTQYF. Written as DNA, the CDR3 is TGTGCCAGCGGGACAGGGGGCGCGAATACGCAGTATTTT.